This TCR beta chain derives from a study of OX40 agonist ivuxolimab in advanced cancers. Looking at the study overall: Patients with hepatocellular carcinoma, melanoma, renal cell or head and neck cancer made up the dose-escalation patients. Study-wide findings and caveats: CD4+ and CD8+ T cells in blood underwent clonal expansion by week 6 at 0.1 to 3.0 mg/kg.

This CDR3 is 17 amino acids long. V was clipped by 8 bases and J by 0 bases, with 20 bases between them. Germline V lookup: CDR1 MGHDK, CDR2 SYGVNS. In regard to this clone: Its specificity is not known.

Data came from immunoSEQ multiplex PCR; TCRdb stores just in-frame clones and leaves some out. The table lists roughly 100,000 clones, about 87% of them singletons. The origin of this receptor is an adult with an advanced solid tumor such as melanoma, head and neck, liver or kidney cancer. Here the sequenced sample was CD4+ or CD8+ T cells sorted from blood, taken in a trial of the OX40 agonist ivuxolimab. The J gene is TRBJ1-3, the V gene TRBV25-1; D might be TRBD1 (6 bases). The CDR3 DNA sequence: TGTGCCAGCCGGTTGGGGGGCAGCAGGGGCTCTGGAAACACCATATATTTT. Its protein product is CASRLGGSRGSGNTIYF.